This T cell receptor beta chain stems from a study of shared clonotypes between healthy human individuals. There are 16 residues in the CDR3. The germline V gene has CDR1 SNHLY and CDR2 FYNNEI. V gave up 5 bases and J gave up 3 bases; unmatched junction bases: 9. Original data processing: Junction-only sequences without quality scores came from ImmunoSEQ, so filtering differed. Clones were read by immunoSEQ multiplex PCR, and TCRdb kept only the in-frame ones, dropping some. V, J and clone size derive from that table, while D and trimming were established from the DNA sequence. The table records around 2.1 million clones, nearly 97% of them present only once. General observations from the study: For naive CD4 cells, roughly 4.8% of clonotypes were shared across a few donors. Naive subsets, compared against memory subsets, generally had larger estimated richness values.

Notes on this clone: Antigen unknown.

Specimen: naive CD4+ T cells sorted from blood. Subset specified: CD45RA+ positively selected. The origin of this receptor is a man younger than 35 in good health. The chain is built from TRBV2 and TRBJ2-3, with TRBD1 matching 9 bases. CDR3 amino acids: CASSSDRGKVTDTQYF. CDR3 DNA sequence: TGTGCCAGCAGTTCAGACAGGGGGAAGGTTACAGATACGCAGTATTTT.